The present entry profiles one TCR beta chain with its context. This entry belongs to a study of blood T cell repertoires in COVID-19. Turning to the study itself: Some COVID-19 samples were acute and others convalescent; all came from the United States, Italy and Spain. PBMCs, B-cell-depleted T cells, or T cells provided the cDNA or gDNA that made up the material.

Source study methods: Researchers report that nucleated cell counts were estimated from reference gene primer amplification. Clones were sequenced by immunoSEQ multiplex PCR, and TCRdb holds only the in-frame ones, with some missing. V and J calls plus clone size are reproduced from that table; the DNA served to infer D and trimming. The sample yields around 140,000 clones, roughly 90% seen once. Germline assignment: CDR1 MRHNA and CDR2 SNTAGT. V lost 5 bases to trimming and J lost 3 bases; unmatched junction nucleotides: 10. CDR3 length: 15 amino acids. This chain uses TRBV6-4 with TRBJ2-7; TRBD2 agrees at 7 bases. Specimen: peripheral blood. The sequence derives from a man between 70 and 80 years old with active COVID-19. The CDR3 here is CASSREASGNYEQYF. As DNA, the CDR3 is TGTGCCAGCAGTAGAGAGGCTAGCGGAAACTACGAGCAGTACTTC.